One and the same sample provided the 13 T cell receptor beta chains below, sequenced in a study of blood T cell repertoires in COVID-19. The method was immunoSEQ multiplex PCR; TCRdb's version includes in-frame clones alone and lacks a portion of them. The sample lists 90,000 to 100,000 clones; 90% were seen once. Material: peripheral blood. These receptor sequences come from a man between 45 and 60 years old with acute or convalescent COVID-19.

The V gene is TRBV19, the J gene TRBJ2-2, with 7 nucleotides matching TRBD2. The V gene end was trimmed by 10 bases and the J gene end by 4 bases; junction bases not matched to a gene: 15. This CDR3 has 16 residues. In germline, CDR1 is LNHDA, CDR2 SQIVND (reference sequence). The chain's CDR3 is CATLKRGRGATGELFF. The CDR3 DNA reads as TGTGCCACTCTAAAGCGAGGGAGGGGTGCCACCGGGGAGCTGTTTTTT.

This chain links TRBV2 with TRBJ1-2, with 8 bases that match TRBD1. The germline CDR1 and CDR2 sequences are SNHLY and FYNNEI. The CDR3 has 13 residues. Trimming took 6 bases from V and 8 from J; bases not matched to a gene: 8. The CDR3 DNA reads as TGTGCCAGCAGGGTGGACAGGGACGACGGCTACACCTTC. As protein: CASRVDRDDGYTF. The variable domain in full, completed from reference TRBV2 and TRBJ1-2, reads EPEVTQTPSHQVTQMGQEVILRCVPISNHLYFYWYRQILGQKVEFLVSFYNNEISEKSEIFDDQFSVERPDGSNFTLKIRSTKLEDSAMYFCASRVDRDDGYTFGSGTRLTVV.

The chain uses TRBV18 and TRBJ2-6; no firm D call. Germline CDR1 and CDR2: KGHSH and LQKENI. The CDR3 runs 15 residues. Trimming cost V 3 bases and J 0 bases, with 6 bases left between them. The CDR3, as DNA: TGTGCCAGCTCACCTAAGAGCTCTGGGGCCAACGTCCTGACTTTC. This codes for CASSPKSSGANVLTF.

CDR3 in amino acids: CASSHNRGPNAEAFF. The CDR3, as DNA: TGTGCCAGCAGCCACAACAGGGGCCCCAACGCTGAAGCTTTCTTT. The chain combines TRBV14 with TRBJ1-1; 7 bases fit TRBD1. V lost 3 bases to trimming and J lost 6 bases; unmatched junction nucleotides: 10. Germline V gene lookup returns CDR1 SGHDN and CDR2 FVKESK. The CDR3 runs 15 residues.

The chain carries TRBV19 and TRBJ2-7; 10 bases agree with TRBD2. CDR1 LNHDA and CDR2 SQIVND come from the germline V gene (reference sequence). The V and J ends lost 2 bases and 5 bases, in that order; junction bases with no gene match: 9. This CDR3 has 16 residues. DNA of the CDR3: TGTGCCAGTAGTATAACCCGAGCGGGAGGGGTAAACGAGCAGTACTTC. This encodes CASSITRAGGVNEQYF.

The J gene is TRBJ2-4, the V gene TRBV4-1, with 8 bases fitting TRBD1. J was trimmed by 1 base and V by 5 bases; bases with no gene match: 7. Germline CDR1 and CDR2: MGHRA and YSYEKL. The CDR3 loop spans 16 amino acids. CDR3 residues: CASSNQGAVAKNIQYF. The CDR3 region has the DNA TGCGCCAGCAGCAACCAGGGGGCTGTCGCCAAAAACATTCAGTACTTC.

This clone was picked up a small number of times. This chain links TRBV5-1 with TRBJ2-7; 11 positions agree with TRBD1. From germline, CDR1 is SGHRS and CDR2 YFSETQ. V shed 4 bases and J 2 bases; nucleotides not matched to a gene: 8. CDR3 size: 16 residues. The CDR3 DNA reads as TGCGCCAGCAGCCAGCCGGACAGGGGGCTTCCCTACGAGCAGTACTTC. Protein sequence: CASSQPDRGLPYEQYF.

Only a few counts were recorded for this clone. The chain joins TRBV10-3 to TRBJ2-3, with TRBD2 matching 14 bases. The CDR3 spans 17 residues. Germline CDR1 and CDR2: ENHRY and SYGVKD. J gave up 4 bases and V 4 bases, and 7 bases lay outside the gene matches. The CDR3 sequence: CAISGPGTSGSPDTQYF. CDR3 DNA: TGTGCCATCAGTGGCCCCGGGACTAGCGGGAGCCCAGATACGCAGTATTTT.

The V gene is TRBV6-5, the J gene TRBJ2-7, with D possibly matching TRBD2 (6 bases). This CDR3 contains 15 residues. Germline loops: CDR1 MNHEY, CDR2 SVGAGI. Deletions cut 7 bases from V and 2 bases from J, with 18 bases between. CDR3 in amino acids: CASTRGIAAPYEQYF. Written as DNA, the CDR3 is TGTGCCAGCACGAGGGGAATAGCGGCACCCTACGAGCAGTACTTC.

The gene calls are TRBV21-1 and TRBJ1-3; TRBD1, the D gene given by the table, was not confirmed from the DNA. TRBV21-1 constitutes a pseudogene. The CDR3 is 16 amino acids. In DNA form, the CDR3 reads TGTGCCAGCAGCAAACGGGAAGGGGGTTGTCCGAGCCCCATATATTTT. Translating gives CASSKREGGCPSPIYF.

Only one count was recorded for this clone. This chain connects TRBV7-8 to TRBJ1-1; D is unresolved. CDR1 is SGHVS and CDR2 is FQNEAQ in the germline V gene. This CDR3 is built from 13 residues. Trimming took off 1 base at V and 1 base at J, with 4 bases between the two ends. The CDR3 nucleotides are TGTGCCAGCAGCTTAGGACAGAACACTGAAGCTTTCTTT. Its translation: CASSLGQNTEAFF.

V usage is TRBV6-5 and J usage is TRBJ2-7, with D perhaps TRBD1 (6 bases). The CDR3 consists of 14 residues. Deletions cut 6 bases from V and 0 bases from J, with 12 bases between. Germline assignment: CDR1 MNHEY and CDR2 SVGAGI. For the CDR3, the DNA is TGTGCCAGCAGGAAGGGGGTTCTCTCCTACGAGCAGTACTTC. Translated: CASRKGVLSYEQYF.

The count of this clone is one. The V gene is TRBV18, the J gene TRBJ2-1; tentative D call: TRBD2 (5 bases). Trimming cost V 2 bases and J 2 bases, with 10 bases left between them. The CDR3 totals 15 residues. Per germline, CDR1 KGHSH and CDR2 LQKENI. The CDR3, as DNA: TGTGCCAGCTCACCAACCTCTAGCCCCTACAATGAGCAGTTCTTC. This gives the protein CASSPTSSPYNEQFF.